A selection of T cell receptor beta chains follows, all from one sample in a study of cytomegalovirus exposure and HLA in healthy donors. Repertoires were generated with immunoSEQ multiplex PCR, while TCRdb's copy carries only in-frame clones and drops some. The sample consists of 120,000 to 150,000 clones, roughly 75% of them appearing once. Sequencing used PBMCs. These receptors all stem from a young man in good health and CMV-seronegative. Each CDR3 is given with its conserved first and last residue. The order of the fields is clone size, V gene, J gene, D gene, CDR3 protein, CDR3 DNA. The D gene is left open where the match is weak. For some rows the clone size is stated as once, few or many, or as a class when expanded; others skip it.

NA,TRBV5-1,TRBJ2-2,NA,CASSFRDSHTGELFF,TGCGCCAGCAGCTTTCGGGACTCGCACACCGGGGAGCTGTTTTTT
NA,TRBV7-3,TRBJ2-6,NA,CASSLDSSGANVLTF,TGTGCCAGCAGCCTTGACAGTTCTGGGGCCAACGTCCTGACTTTC
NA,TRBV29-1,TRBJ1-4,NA,CSARQEFLFF,TGCAGCGCAAGACAGGAGTTCCTGTTTTTT
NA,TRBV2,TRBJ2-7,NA,CASSIGGSVTYEQYF,TGTGCCAGCAGTATTGGAGGGTCAGTAACCTACGAGCAGTACTTC
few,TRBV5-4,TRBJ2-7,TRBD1,CASSLTGGREQYF,TGTGCCAGCAGCTTGACAGGGGGCCGAGAGCAGTACTTC
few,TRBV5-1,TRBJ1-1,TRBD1,CASSPETGEAFF,TGCGCCAGCAGCCCCGAGACAGGGGAGGCTTTCTTT
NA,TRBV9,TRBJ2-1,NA,CASSVRRATYNEQFF,TGTGCCAGCAGCGTAAGGAGGGCCACCTACAATGAGCAGTTCTTC
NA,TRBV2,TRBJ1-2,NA,CASSVGRFNYGYTF,TGTGCCAGCAGTGTTGGCCGTTTTAACTATGGCTACACCTTC
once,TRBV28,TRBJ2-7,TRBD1,CASSGRDRGYEQYF,TGTGCCAGCAGTGGCCGGGACAGGGGGTACGAGCAGTACTTC
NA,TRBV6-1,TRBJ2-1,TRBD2,CASSERTSGDLRNNEQFF,TGTGCCAGCAGTGAGAGGACTAGCGGGGACCTTAGAAACAATGAGCAGTTCTTC
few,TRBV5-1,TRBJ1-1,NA,CASSLDQGTTEAFF,TGCGCCAGCAGCTTGGACCAGGGGACCACTGAAGCTTTCTTT
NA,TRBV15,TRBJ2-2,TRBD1,CATSSQDRGNTGELFF,TGTGCCACCAGCTCTCAGGACAGGGGAAACACCGGGGAGCTGTTTTTT
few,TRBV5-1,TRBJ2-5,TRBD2,CASSLAGGTGAQYF,TGCGCCAGCAGCTTAGCGGGGGGGACCGGGGCCCAGTACTTC
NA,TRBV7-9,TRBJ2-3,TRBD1,CASSVGTGDSTDTQYF,TGTGCCAGCAGCGTCGGGACAGGGGATAGCACAGATACGCAGTATTTT
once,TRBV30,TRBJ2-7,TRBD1,CAWSGTVYEQYF,TGTGCCTGGAGCGGGACAGTTTACGAGCAGTACTTC
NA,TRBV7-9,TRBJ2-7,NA,CASSLASGGTDYEQYF,TGTGCCAGCAGCTTAGCGTCGGGGGGCACCGACTACGAGCAGTACTTC
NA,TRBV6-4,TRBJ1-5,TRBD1,CAGRQGDNQPQHF,TGTGCCGGGAGACAGGGAGATAATCAGCCCCAGCATTTT
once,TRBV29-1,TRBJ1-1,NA,CSVDGRRTFEAFF,TGCAGCGTTGACGGCAGGAGGACTTTTGAAGCTTTCTTT
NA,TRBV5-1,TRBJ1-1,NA,CASSLSGSFTEAFF,TGCGCCAGCAGCTTGTCAGGGTCCTTCACTGAAGCTTTCTTT
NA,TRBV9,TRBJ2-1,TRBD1,CASSVGQGQGLNEQFF,TGTGCCAGCAGCGTAGGGCAGGGACAGGGGTTGAATGAGCAGTTCTTC
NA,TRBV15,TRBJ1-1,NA,CATSTEGGFAVNTEAFF,TGTGCCACCAGCACAGAGGGGGGATTCGCAGTGAACACTGAAGCTTTCTTT
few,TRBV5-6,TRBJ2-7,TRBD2,CASSLLRGTSGTSYEQYF,TGTGCCAGCAGCTTGTTACGGGGGACTAGCGGGACATCCTACGAGCAGTACTTC
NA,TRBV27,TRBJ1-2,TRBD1,CASRQSGTGYGYTF,TGTGCCAGCAGGCAGTCCGGGACAGGCTATGGCTACACCTTC
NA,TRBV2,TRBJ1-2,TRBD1,CASSPRGQGNGYTF,TGTGCCAGCAGTCCACGGGGACAGGGGAATGGCTACACCTTC
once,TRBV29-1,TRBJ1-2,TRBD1,CSVVFPGGYGYTF,TGCAGCGTTGTCTTCCCAGGGGGCTATGGCTACACCTTC
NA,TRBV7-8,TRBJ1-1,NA,CASSRVSTEAFF,TGTGCCAGCAGCCGCGTGAGCACTGAAGCTTTCTTT
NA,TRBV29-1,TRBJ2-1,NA,CSVTSYNEQFF,TGCAGCGTTACTAGCTACAATGAGCAGTTCTTC